The text below deals with one T cell receptor beta chain. Per the study methods: By means of reference gene primer amplification, nucleated cell counts were estimated. Using immunoSEQ multiplex PCR, the repertoire was profiled, and TCRdb retains in-frame clones only, with some absent. V and J calls and clone size are given by that table; D and trimming were obtained from the DNA. The sample records over 110,000 clones, roughly 82% being singletons. The germline gives CDR1 SGHDN, CDR2 FVKESK. The CDR3 consists of 17 residues. V was cut by 1 base and J by 6 bases, with 20 bases left in between. This sample was included in a study of blood T cell repertoires in COVID-19. Across the whole study: Sites across the United States, Italy and Spain contributed samples from acute and convalescent COVID-19. Sources were T cells, B-cell-depleted T cells, or PBMCs; the material itself was cDNA or gDNA.

The receptor's source is a man at least 80 years old with acute or convalescent COVID-19. Sequencing was done on a sample of peripheral blood. This rearrangement joins TRBV14 to TRBJ2-3; TRBD2 is a possible D gene (7 bases). The DNA of the CDR3 is TGTGCCAGCAGCCAAGGTTTCGGGGGGCCTAGTATTGATACGCAGTATTTT. It encodes CASSQGFGGPSIDTQYF.